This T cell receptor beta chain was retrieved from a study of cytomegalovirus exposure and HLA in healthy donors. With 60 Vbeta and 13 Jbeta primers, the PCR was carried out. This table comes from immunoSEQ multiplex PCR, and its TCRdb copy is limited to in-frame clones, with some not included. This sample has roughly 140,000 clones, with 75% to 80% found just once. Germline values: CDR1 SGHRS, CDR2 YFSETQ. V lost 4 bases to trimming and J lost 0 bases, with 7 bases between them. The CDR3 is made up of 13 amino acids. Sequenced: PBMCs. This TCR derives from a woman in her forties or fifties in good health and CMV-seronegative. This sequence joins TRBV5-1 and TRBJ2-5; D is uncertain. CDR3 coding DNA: TGCGCCAGCAGCCCACGGTACCAAGAGACCCAGTACTTC. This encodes CASSPRYQETQYF.